The rows below give T cell receptor beta chains drawn from one sample of a study of cytomegalovirus exposure and HLA in healthy donors. Sequencing used immunoSEQ multiplex PCR; TCRdb keeps in-frame clones, though not all of them. Its table records roughly 200,000 clones. The sequencing sample was made of PBMCs. The receptors come from a girl aged 2 to 10 in good health and CMV-seropositive. CDR3s leave out the opening cysteine and the closing phenylalanine or tryptophan. Fields, in order: D gene, V gene, CDR3 protein. D genes are given only for firm matches.

>TRBD2|TRBV15
ATSLAGLGMAQETQY
>NA|TRBV2
ASSAEGGGNTEAF
>NA|TRBV2
ASSVRKDSYEQY
>NA|TRBV2
ASSDSVYRYEQY
>TRBD2|TRBV15
ATSRDSGGGRSYEQY
>TRBD1|TRBV9
ASSSHTRGSGNTIY
>NA|TRBV11-2
ASSGNRDSGANVLT
>NA|TRBV4-1
ASSQGGMMTGYT
>NA|TRBV2
ASTGGGYEQY
>TRBD2|TRBV2
ASSPSGRVNEQF
>NA|TRBV30
AWSVRGMDQPQH
>NA|TRBV10-2
ASRAGGDTQY
>TRBD1|TRBV19
ASSIDRGTEAF
>TRBD1|TRBV7-9
ASSPGTGTDTQY
>TRBD2|TRBV7-9
ASSPFGEGAGATYEQY
>NA|TRBV7-9
ASSSTMAAANTGELF
>TRBD1|TRBV30
AWRTGVNTEAF
>TRBD2|TRBV7-6
ASGRSIFERESNTGELF
>TRBD1|TRBV11-2
ASSGQDHYYGYT
>NA|TRBV7-9
ASSPRGGVSGNTIY
>NA|TRBV19
ASSMPSPDGYT
>TRBD2|TRBV7-8
ASGRVIAGAAEQF
>NA|TRBV28
ASSFTQDGTEAF
>NA|TRBV27
ASSRGVRETQY
>NA|TRBV27
ASSLPPGTPYNEQF
>TRBD1|TRBV6-4
ASRAGQGANYGYT
>NA|TRBV5-4
ASSLVGRAHGYGYT
>TRBD2|TRBV7-6
ASSLAPGLAKF
>NA|TRBV29-1
SVAWGPSNQPQH
>TRBD2|TRBV27
ASSLSPSGSSYEQY
>NA|TRBV2
ASSEAGGLLDSPLH
>NA|TRBV4-2
ASSQDGDRSSYNEQF
>TRBD2|TRBV7-8
ASSLALLAGGSPDTQY
>NA|TRBV6-5
ASSYSVDQETQY
>NA|TRBV10-3
AIGSGLGQPQH